The clone carrying this T cell receptor (beta chain) was seen a few times. These data belong to a study of human T cells and chemical hapten exposure. Specified time point: patch test 1, 2 weeks after DPC sensitization. Documented treatment: therapeutic diphenylcyclopropenone sensitization with weekly scalp DPC. TCRdb re-called the RACE reads with MiXCR, one entry per CDR3 protein. The profile covers roughly 86,000 distinct CDR3 sequences, with 10% to 13% appearing a single time and 2.2% taken by the ten largest. The CDR3 runs to 14 residues. Germline assignment: CDR1 LGHDT and CDR2 YNNKEL (reference sequence). With 5 bases removed from V and 1 base from J, the gap between germline ends came to 9 bases.

This chain connects TRBV3-1 to TRBJ1-3; no firm D call. Sequenced here: whole blood, sampled in connection with sensitization to the hapten diphenylcyclopropenone (DPC). This clonotype was obtained from a man aged 35 to 55 with alopecia areata. Some clones in this sample may be carry-over from other donors' samples. DNA of the CDR3: TGTGCCAGCAGCTCGCAAGAATCTGGAAACACCATATATTTT. Translating it yields CASSSQESGNTIYF.